This TCR beta chain is drawn from a study of glioma-infiltrating T cells (dated by TCRdb to the mid-2010s). Regarding the research as a whole: TCR alpha- and beta-chain repertoires were sequenced from glioma tissue, non-neoplastic brain tissue and matched peripheral blood mononuclear cells. To measure divergence between tissue and blood T-cell populations, each tissue-infiltrating repertoire was compared with the peripheral blood repertoire of the same patient. The paired cohort was made up of three low-grade glioma patients, seven to nine primary glioblastoma patients and three non-glioma patients who contributed non-neoplastic brain tissue. Study-wide findings and limitations: VJ-independent divergence between tissue and blood was found to be below expectation in non-neoplastic patients but above expectation in all gliomas, particularly low-grade gliomas. Tissue and blood shared very few CDR3 sequences, a result attributed to high CDR3 diversity and limited sampling. Group comparisons rested on small numbers: three non-neoplastic, three low-grade glioma and fewer than 10 glioblastoma patients.

This clonotype has only a few counts. No cognate antigen has been identified for it. Qualities for individual bases were not recorded, and no much larger clone is one base off. TCR alpha and beta CDR3 regions were amplified with the iRepertoire nested amplicon-rescue multiplex PCR (arm-PCR) platform from RNA. The input for one-step reverse transcription and amplification was roughly 85-400 ng of tissue mRNA or PBMC total RNA. After bead purification, a secondary multiplex PCR added Illumina adapters, and libraries were gel-purified between 200 and 400 bp. Internal 6-nucleotide barcodes were carried by the libraries and were used for demultiplexing. Sequencing of libraries was performed on an Illumina MiSeq with 2x220 or 2x250 nucleotide paired-end reads. On the study's bioinformatics: Paired reads were merged using FLASH 1.2.11 and were aligned to the GRCh37 human genome using BWA-MEM, after which TRA and TRB reads were extracted. For V and J assignment, an IMGT-derived reference of cassette sequences and CDR3 motifs that included pseudogenes was used. Three-frame translation of reads was performed, and productive CDR3s were defined as those with a C...FGXG motif and no stop codons. Clonotypes were defined as unique combinations of V-J cassette pair and CDR3 amino acid sequence. Hamming distance filtering was applied to reads, with thresholds set by the sequence error rate of each sample in mapped regions. TCRdb took the public reads, trimmed them with fastp at Q25, ran MiXCR for clone calling and kept in-frame beta chains. For every CDR3 protein sequence, its rows merge into one entry that carries the most common genes and DNA. None of the V and J calls come from the authors' own analysis; TCRdb made them. This sample gives about 210,000 distinct CDR3 sequences in total; over 25% of them show up just once. Clones ranked in the top ten supply over 20% of the sample.

The sample consisted of glioma tissue, nonneoplastic brain tissue, or PBMCs (not recorded which). The source is a human donor with low-grade glioma or glioblastoma, undergoing nonglioma brain surgery, or in good health (not recorded which).

The sequenced DNA is TGTGCCAGCAGTCCCTCGGGGCAGCGGGAGGCAGGCGAGCAGTACTTC. Translated, this is CASSPSGQREAGEQYF. The rearrangement combines TRBV6-6 with TRBJ2-7; 9 of the junction bases match TRBD2. Inclusive of the bounding cysteine and phenylalanine, the CDR3 is 16 residues long. Just CDR3 DNA is preserved here, 48 bases in frame from base 1. CDR1 and CDR2, per the germline V gene (reference sequence), are MNHNY and SVGAGI. Trimming takes 5 bases off V and 6 bases off J; junction bases not matched to a gene: 14.